The 11 T cell receptor beta chains reported below all come from one sample, sequenced in a study of a mutant IDH1 vaccine in newly diagnosed glioma. The time point was: week 23, last vaccination. The study gave 300 ug of mutant IDH1 20-mer peptide per vaccine dose, with topical imiquimod. Their target antigens are unknown. Libraries were prepared by immunoSEQ multiplex PCR; TCRdb keeps only in-frame clonotypes and omits some of them. The top ten hold around a sixth of the sample, which has some 29,000 clones, approximately 82% seen once. Sequences were derived from PBMCs, sampled from a glioma patient whose treatment included an IDH1 peptide vaccine. These receptors were obtained from a woman in her 30s with glioma.

With regard to this clone: The sample has other DNA sequences that encode this CDR3 too. The chain links TRBV5-1 to TRBJ1-1; 8 nucleotides agree with TRBD1. The CDR3 runs 12 residues. Germline V gene lookup returns CDR1 SGHRS and CDR2 YFSETQ. The J segment lost 7 bases and the V segment lost 3 bases, leaving 2 bases of the junction unmatched. DNA of the CDR3: TGCGCCAGCAGCTACGGACAGGGTGAAGCTTTCTTT. This sequence encodes CASSYGQGEAFF.

The chain has TRBV4-1 and TRBJ2-1; 11 bases are a match to TRBD2. The CDR3 runs 16 residues. Germline CDR1 reads MGHRA; CDR2 reads YSYEKL. Trimming took 0 bases from V and 2 from J; bases not matched to a gene: 0. The CDR3: CASSQDSGGAYNEQFF. DNA for the CDR3: TGCGCCAGCAGCCAAGATAGCGGGGGGGCCTACAATGAGCAGTTCTTC.

V usage is TRBV4-2 and J usage is TRBJ1-5, with D maybe TRBD1 (6 bases). CDR3 length: 16 amino acids. Trimming stripped 1 base from V and 0 bases from J, with 10 bases between. Germline values: CDR1 LGHNA, CDR2 YNFKEQ. The CDR3 nucleotides are TGTGCCAGCAGCCAAGTCTCACAGGGTAGCAATCAGCCCCAGCATTTT. It codes for CASSQVSQGSNQPQHF.

The V and J genes are TRBV6-5 and TRBJ1-2, with TRBD1 identical over 7 bases. V trimming: 5 bases; J trimming: 6 bases; junction bases outside the gene matches: 9. Germline CDR1 reads MNHEY; CDR2 reads SVGAGI. The CDR3 is made up of 14 amino acids. The CDR3 sequence is CASSDRDRINGYTF. Written as DNA, the CDR3 is TGTGCCAGCAGTGACCGGGACAGAATTAATGGCTACACCTTC.

The rearrangement links TRBV7-9 to TRBJ1-1; D unresolved. This CDR3 region has 15 residues. Germline assignment: CDR1 SEHNR and CDR2 FQNEAQ (reference sequence). The V gene lost 5 bases and the J gene lost 0 bases, with 13 bases spanning the gap. Here the CDR3 DNA reads TGTGCCAGCAGCCTCCTAGGGAAAATGAACACTGAAGCTTTCTTT. Its protein is CASSLLGKMNTEAFF.

V is TRBV5-6 and J is TRBJ1-2; D remains unclear. V lost 4 bases and J lost 4, with 17 bases in between. Germline CDR1 reads SGHDT; CDR2 reads YYEEEE. This CDR3 is built from 15 residues. The CDR3 nucleotides read TGTGCCAGCAGCCCAATTCAAGGGTGGGGCTATGGCTACACCTTC. This codes for CASSPIQGWGYGYTF.

CDR3 region: CASSLTGEGSPLHF. The CDR3 region has the DNA TGTGCCAGCAGCCTTACAGGGGAAGGATCACCCCTCCACTTT. V usage is TRBV9 and J usage is TRBJ1-6, with 7 bases lining up with TRBD1. Germline CDR1 and CDR2: SGDLS and YYNGEE. This CDR3 contains 14 residues. V trimming: 4 bases; J trimming: 10 bases; junction bases outside the gene matches: 8.

The V gene is TRBV7-6, the J gene TRBJ1-1, with unresolved D. This CDR3 comprises 14 residues. V gave up 5 bases and J gave up 1 base, with 11 bases separating them. Germline loops: CDR1 SGHVS, CDR2 FNYEAQ. The CDR3 DNA reads as TGTGCCAGCAGCACCTCGGGTCCGAACACTGAAGCTTTCTTT. This gives the protein CASSTSGPNTEAFF.

The V and J genes are TRBV7-2 and TRBJ2-5; 7 nucleotides align to TRBD1. The CDR3 loop spans 17 amino acids. Germline trimming cut 5 bases from V and 5 bases from J; bases unmatched to any gene: 17. Per the germline V gene, CDR1 is SGHTA and CDR2 is FQGNSA. This CDR3 reads CASSPRTGLLTRETQYF. The CDR3 region has the DNA TGTGCCAGCAGCCCTCGGACAGGCCTGCTAACAAGGGAGACCCAGTACTTC.

This chain uses TRBV12-5 with TRBJ2-7; D is perhaps TRBD1 (6 bases). Germline CDR1 reads LGHNT; CDR2 reads FRNRAP. This CDR3 is built from 13 residues. V shed 6 bases and J shed 4 bases, with 13 bases lying between them. This chain's CDR3 is CASGAGQRYEQYF. CDR3 sequence (DNA): TGTGCTAGTGGGGCCGGACAGAGATACGAGCAGTACTTC.

The rearrangement joins TRBV5-1 to TRBJ1-1, with D hard to call. The CDR3 runs to 14 residues. V gave up 0 bases and J gave up 0 bases, with 6 bases separating them. Germline V gene sequence: CDR1 SGHRS, CDR2 YFSETQ. This chain's CDR3 is CASSLGPLNTEAFF. The DNA of the CDR3 is TGCGCCAGCAGCTTGGGTCCATTGAACACTGAAGCTTTCTTT.